The clone carrying this TCR beta chain is termed large. What it binds is unknown. TCRdb used MiXCR to reprocess the 5' RACE reads, holding one entry per CDR3 protein. The sample has about 1,100 distinct CDR3 sequences; about 22% are singletons. Specified time point: sample taken at primary tumor resection. The sample originates from a study of spatial heterogeneity in lung cancer. Overall study findings and caveats: How many expanded intratumoral alpha and beta TCRs were present tracked the tumor mutation count, which was a count of nonsynonymous mutations. The counts of expanded TCRs, ubiquitous and regional, tracked ubiquitous and regional nonsynonymous mutations, respectively.

This clonotype originated in a male donor with early-stage non-small cell lung cancer. The material was lung tumor tissue, obtained at surgery.

CDR3 nucleotides: TGCGCCAGCAGCTCGACAGAAAGCACAGATACGCAGTATTTT. It yields the protein CASSSTESTDTQYF. The rearrangement joins TRBV5-1 to TRBJ2-3; a weak D match, TRBD1 (5 bases). The germline V and J ends were trimmed by 3 bases and 0 bases, with 8 bases remaining between them. Germline V lookup: CDR1 SGHRS, CDR2 YFSETQ. The CDR3 runs to 14 residues.